This entry is about one T cell receptor beta chain. Its specificity is not known. These data come from a study of T cell responses to AZD1222 COVID-19 vaccine. Study overall: Second-dose intervals near 4 or 12 weeks were combined. General study findings and limits: Donors in the cohort were predominantly white British and more often female, and clonal diversity was possibly underestimated. Spike-specific TCR breadth and depth both grew after two AZD1222 doses.

The germline V gene encodes CDR1 SGHRS and CDR2 YFSETQ. This CDR3 has 14 amino acids. Trimming pared 2 bases from V and 8 bases from J, leaving 14 bases between. The table came from immunoSEQ multiplex PCR; TCRdb's copy has only in-frame clones and leaves some out. The data contain about 130,000 clones, over 70% of them singletons. This TCR was sampled from an adult in good health. The chain employs TRBV5-1 and TRBJ2-1; D may be TRBD2 (7 bases). The sample here was peripheral blood, taken on day 0 of AZD1222 vaccination. CDR3 in amino acids: CASSFEGEGDEQFF. The DNA of the CDR3 is TGCGCCAGCAGCTTTGAGGGGGAGGGCGATGAGCAGTTCTTC.